This T cell receptor (beta chain) was obtained from a study of OX40 agonist ivuxolimab in advanced cancers. On the study more broadly: The eligibility criteria allowed prior anti-PD-1, anti-PD-L1 or anti-CTLA-4 therapy, and approximately 38% had some. Study findings and constraints: Antigens targeted by the expanded peripheral T cells were not determined.

The CDR3 consists of 13 residues. V gave up 6 bases and J gave up 4 bases, with 12 bases separating them. CDR1 SEHNR and CDR2 FQNEAQ come from the germline V gene (reference sequence). TCRdb's copy holds only in-frame clones and misses some; the assay was immunoSEQ multiplex PCR. The sample carries tens of thousands of clones, roughly nine tenths recorded once. A few counts support this clone. No antigen is known for it. The genes are TRBV7-9 and TRBJ1-1, with D perhaps TRBD1 (5 bases). This sample comprised CD4+ or CD8+ T cells sorted from blood, obtained in a trial of the OX40 agonist ivuxolimab. The sequence was obtained from an adult with an advanced solid tumor such as melanoma, head and neck, liver or kidney cancer. CDR3 region: CASRAQRGTEAFF. CDR3 nucleotides: TGTGCCAGCAGAGCCCAGAGGGGCACTGAAGCTTTCTTT.